This TCR beta chain was captured in a study of blood T cell repertoires in COVID-19. Study context: The United States, Italy and Spain supplied acute and convalescent COVID-19 samples. The cDNA or gDNA used as material had been derived from T cells, B-cell-depleted T cells, or PBMCs.

Individuals aged roughly 18 to 100 years were recruited from around 22 US areas. Each participant's cohort was designated according to participant-reported clinical history. Only in-frame clones appear in the TCRdb table, and some are missing; sequencing was by immunoSEQ multiplex PCR. Found here are around 290,000 clones, roughly 90% of them singletons; the top ten hold less than 2%. V was clipped by 6 bases and J by 7 bases; unmatched bases: 7. Germline CDR1 SQVTM, CDR2 ANQGSEA. CDR3 length: 14 residues. The sequencing sample was made of PBMCs or T cells enriched from blood (not recorded which). The rearrangement uses TRBV29-1 and TRBJ2-1; 12 nucleotides agree with TRBD2. The TCR was taken from a woman aged 40 to 50 who had recovered from COVID-19. The CDR3 region has the DNA TGCAGCGTCCTACTAGCGGGGGGTTGGAATGAGCAGTTCTTC. Amino acid sequence: CSVLLAGGWNEQFF.